Below are 2 T cell receptor beta chains sequenced from a single sample in a study of Tregs in tolerant kidney transplant recipients. Libraries were prepared by immunoSEQ multiplex PCR; TCRdb keeps only in-frame clonotypes and omits some of them. The repertoire includes approximately 69,000 clones, around 90% of them detected once, and 0.39% sits in the top ten. Here the sequenced sample was CD4+ T cells from blood, taken before the transplant. Receptors were obtained from a human donor who received a combined kidney and bone marrow transplant.

This clone was observed a single time. The gene calls are TRBV18 and TRBJ2-3; D perhaps matches TRBD1 (7 bases). Germline values: CDR1 KGHSH, CDR2 LQKENI. The length of the CDR3 is 14 residues. With 2 bases removed from V and 11 bases from J, the gap between germline ends came to 17 bases. The CDR3 loop is CASSPEQGGRGQYF. For the CDR3, the DNA is TGTGCCAGCTCACCAGAGCAGGGGGGCCGGGGGCAGTATTTT.

The rearrangement links TRBV5-1 to TRBJ2-1; D is unresolved. Germline V gene lookup returns CDR1 SGHRS and CDR2 YFSETQ. Trimming shortened V by 0 bases and J by 1 base, and 8 bases separated the two germline ends. The CDR3 extends over 15 amino acids. The CDR3 DNA is TGCGCCAGCAGCTTGGGAGGTCAGTCCTACAATGAGCAGTTCTTC. As protein: CASSLGGQSYNEQFF.